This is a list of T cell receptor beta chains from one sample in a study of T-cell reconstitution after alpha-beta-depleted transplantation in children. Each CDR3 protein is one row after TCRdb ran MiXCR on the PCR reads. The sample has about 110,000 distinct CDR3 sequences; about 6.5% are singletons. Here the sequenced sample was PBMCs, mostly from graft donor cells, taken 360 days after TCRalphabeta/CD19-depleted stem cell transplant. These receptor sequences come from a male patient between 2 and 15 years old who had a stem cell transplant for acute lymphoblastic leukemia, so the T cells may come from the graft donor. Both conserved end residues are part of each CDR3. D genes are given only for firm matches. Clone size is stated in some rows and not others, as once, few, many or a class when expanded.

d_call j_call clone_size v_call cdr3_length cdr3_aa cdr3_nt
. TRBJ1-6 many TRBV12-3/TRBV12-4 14 CASSPTRNNSPLHF TGTGCCAGCAGCCCGACACGGAATAATTCACCCCTCCACTTT
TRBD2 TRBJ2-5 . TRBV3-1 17 CASSLSPGLAPGETQYF TGTGCCAGCAGCCTCTCCCCGGGACTAGCGCCGGGAGAGACCCAGTACTTC
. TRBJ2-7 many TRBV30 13 CAWSHQRTYEQYF TGTGCCTGGAGTCACCAGCGGACCTACGAGCAGTACTTC
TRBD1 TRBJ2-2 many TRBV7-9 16 CASTPRDRANTGELFF TGTGCCAGCACTCCTCGGGACAGGGCAAACACCGGGGAGCTGTTTTTT
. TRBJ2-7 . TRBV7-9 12 CASSGILYEQYF TGTGCCAGCAGCGGGATCCTCTACGAGCAGTACTTC
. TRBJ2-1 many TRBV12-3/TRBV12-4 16 CASSLETSVSYNEQFF TGTGCCAGCAGTTTAGAGACATCTGTTTCCTACAATGAGCAGTTCTTC
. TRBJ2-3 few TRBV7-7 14 CASSPHISTDTQYF TGTGCCAGCAGCCCTCACATCTCCACAGATACGCAGTATTTT
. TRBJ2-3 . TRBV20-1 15 CSAGLAPGFRGTQYF TGCAGCGCGGGCCTGGCTCCGGGCTTCAGAGGCACGCAGTATTTT
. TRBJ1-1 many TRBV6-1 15 CASTSFGGGNTEAFF TGTGCCAGCACCTCTTTCGGGGGCGGGAACACTGAAGCTTTCTTT
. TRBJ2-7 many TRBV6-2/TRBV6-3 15 CASSSQGKSSYEQYF TGTGCCAGCAGTTCGCAGGGGAAAAGCTCCTACGAGCAGTACTTC
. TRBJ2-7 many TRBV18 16 CASSKSPQGNSYEQYF TGTGCCAGCTCCAAAAGCCCCCAGGGGAATTCCTACGAGCAGTACTTC
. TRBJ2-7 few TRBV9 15 CASSPGRLPGHEQYF TGTGCCAGCAGCCCCGGCAGGCTCCCCGGGCACGAGCAGTACTTC
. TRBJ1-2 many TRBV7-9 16 CASSFPPGPRSYGYTF TGTGCCAGCAGCTTCCCCCCGGGCCCGAGGAGCTATGGCTACACCTTC
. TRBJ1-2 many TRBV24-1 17 CATSDSLVGDSNYGYTF TGTGCCACCAGTGATTCACTCGTTGGGGATTCTAACTATGGCTACACCTTC
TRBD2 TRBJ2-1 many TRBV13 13 CANQGLADNEQFF TGTGCCAACCAAGGACTAGCGGACAATGAGCAGTTCTTC
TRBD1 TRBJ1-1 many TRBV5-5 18 CASSLEGLEGARKSEAFF TGTGCCAGCAGCTTGGAAGGTCTAGAGGGGGCCCGGAAGTCTGAAGCTTTCTTT
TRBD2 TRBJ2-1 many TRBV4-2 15 CASSQLAGAFNEQFF TGTGCCAGCAGCCAGCTAGCGGGGGCTTTCAATGAGCAGTTCTTC
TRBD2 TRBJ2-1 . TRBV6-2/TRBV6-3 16 CASSYEASGIRNEQFF TGTGCCAGCAGTTACGAGGCTAGCGGTATTAGGAATGAGCAGTTCTTC
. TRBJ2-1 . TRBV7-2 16 CASSLRGPRGGNEQFF TGTGCCAGCAGCTTACGAGGCCCCCGAGGGGGAAATGAGCAGTTCTTC
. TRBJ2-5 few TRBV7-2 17 CASSLGLRRPPQETQYF TGTGCCAGCAGCTTAGGTTTGCGGAGGCCTCCTCAAGAGACCCAGTACTTC
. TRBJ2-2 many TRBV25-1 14 CASSVRENTGELFF TGTGCCAGCAGTGTACGTGAGAACACCGGGGAGCTGTTTTTT
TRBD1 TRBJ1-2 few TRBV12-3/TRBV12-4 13 CATGQGKTPGYTF TGTGCCACCGGACAGGGGAAAACACCGGGCTACACCTTC
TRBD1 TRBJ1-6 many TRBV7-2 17 CASSSTGGSSYNSPLHF TGTGCCAGCAGCTCTACAGGGGGGAGCTCCTATAATTCACCCCTCCACTTT
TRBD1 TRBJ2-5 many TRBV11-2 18 CASSITLYRDRGRETQYF TGTGCCAGCAGCATTACTCTATATCGGGACAGGGGGCGAGAGACCCAGTACTTC
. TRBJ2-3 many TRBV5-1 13 CASGGVSTDTQYF TGCGCCAGTGGGGGAGTTAGCACAGATACGCAGTATTTT
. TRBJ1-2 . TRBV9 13 CASSVRQDHGYTF TGTGCCAGCAGCGTAAGGCAGGATCATGGCTACACCTTC
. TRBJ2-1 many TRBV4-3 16 CASSQDSGRGGNEQFF TGCGCCAGCAGCCAAGATTCGGGAAGAGGGGGCAATGAGCAGTTCTTC
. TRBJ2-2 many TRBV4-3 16 CASSQEGGGKAGELFF TGCGCCAGCAGCCAAGAAGGGGGGGGAAAGGCCGGGGAGCTGTTTTTT
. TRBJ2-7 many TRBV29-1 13 CSVELGTAYEQYF TGCAGCGTTGAACTGGGCACCGCCTACGAGCAGTACTTC
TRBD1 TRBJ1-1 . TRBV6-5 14 CASSFDRGRTEAFF TGTGCCAGCAGTTTCGACAGGGGTAGGACTGAAGCTTTCTTT
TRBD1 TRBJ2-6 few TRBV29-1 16 CSVGQGAISGANVLTF TGCAGCGTTGGGCAGGGGGCAATTTCTGGGGCCAACGTCCTGACTTTC
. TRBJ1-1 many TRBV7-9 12 CASSGEYTEAFF TGTGCCAGCAGCGGGGAGTACACTGAAGCTTTCTTT
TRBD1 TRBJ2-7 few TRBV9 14 CASSGDRGWREQYF TGTGCCAGCAGCGGCGACAGGGGGTGGCGCGAGCAGTACTTC
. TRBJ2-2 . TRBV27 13 CASLGSERGELFF TGTGCCAGTCTGGGAAGCGAGAGGGGGGAGCTGTTTTTT
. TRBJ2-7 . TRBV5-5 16 CASRGNQGRHSYEQYF TGTGCCAGCAGGGGGAATCAGGGCAGGCATTCCTACGAGCAGTACTTC
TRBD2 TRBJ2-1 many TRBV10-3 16 CAIRVGVHREGNEQFF TGTGCCATCAGGGTGGGAGTCCATCGGGAGGGCAATGAGCAGTTCTTC